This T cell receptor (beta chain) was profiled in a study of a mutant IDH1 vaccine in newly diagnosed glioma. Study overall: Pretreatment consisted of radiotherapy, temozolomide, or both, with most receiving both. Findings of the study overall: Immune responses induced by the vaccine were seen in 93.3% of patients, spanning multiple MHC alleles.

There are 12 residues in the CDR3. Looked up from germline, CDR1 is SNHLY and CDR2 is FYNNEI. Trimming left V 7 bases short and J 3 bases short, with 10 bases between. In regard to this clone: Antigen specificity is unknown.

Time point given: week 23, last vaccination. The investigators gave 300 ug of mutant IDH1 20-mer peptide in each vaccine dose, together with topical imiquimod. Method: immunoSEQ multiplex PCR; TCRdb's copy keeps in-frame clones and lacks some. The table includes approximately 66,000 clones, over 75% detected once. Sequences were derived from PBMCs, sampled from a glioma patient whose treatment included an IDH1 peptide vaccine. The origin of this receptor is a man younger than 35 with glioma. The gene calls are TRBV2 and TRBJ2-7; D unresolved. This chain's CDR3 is CASKRNLYEQYF. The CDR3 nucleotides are TGTGCCAGCAAGCGAAACCTCTACGAGCAGTACTTC.